The 14 T cell receptor beta chains given below trace back to one sample, sequenced in a study of long-term antiretroviral therapy in people with HIV. The assay used was immunoSEQ (version v3.0), run at survey level. The repertoire was sequenced with immunoSEQ multiplex PCR; TCRdb's copy has only in-frame clones and lacks some. The repertoire includes tens of thousands of clones, about 85% of them detected once, and 8.4% sits in the top ten. The sample consisted of unsorted PBMCs, taken 3 years after starting antiretroviral therapy. These receptors came from a man between 35 and 55 years old with HIV.

Turning to this clone: Within the sample, other DNA sequences also encode this same CDR3. This chain joins TRBV5-1 and TRBJ1-1; D call uncertain. The ends were cut back, 4 bases at V and 5 bases at J, with 12 bases in the middle. CDR3 length equals 13 residues. CDR1 and CDR2 (germline): SGHRS, YFSETQ. This chain's CDR3 is CASSPGGGTEAFF. CDR3 DNA: TGCGCCAGCAGCCCGGGTGGAGGGACTGAAGCTTTCTTT.

The V call is TRBV5-1, the J call TRBJ2-7; 9 bases map to TRBD2. V shed 0 bases, J shed 7 bases, and the junction held 8 bases outside the gene matches. CDR3 length: 15 residues. Germline lookup yields CDR1 SGHRS and CDR2 YFSETQ. CDR3: CASSLAGTSSGEQYF. The DNA for the CDR3 is TGCGCCAGCAGCTTGGCCGGGACTAGCTCGGGAGAGCAGTACTTC.

The table lists this clone with a count of one. The chain has TRBV30 and TRBJ2-2; no definite D call. The CDR3 is 13 residues long. CDR1 and CDR2 (germline): GTSNPN, SVGIG (reference sequence). Trimming cost V 1 base and J 3 bases, with 6 bases left between them. This chain's CDR3 is CAWSALDTGELFF. CDR3 nucleotide sequence: TGTGCCTGGAGTGCTTTGGACACCGGGGAGCTGTTTTTT.

The gene calls are TRBV29-1 and TRBJ2-3; 12 bases agree with TRBD2. Trimming cost V 4 bases and J 1 base; bases outside gene matches: 0. This CDR3 has 14 amino acids. The V gene's germline CDR1 is SQVTM and CDR2 ANQGSEA. The chain's CDR3 is CSVGTSGGTDTQYF. CDR3 bases: TGCAGCGTTGGGACTAGCGGGGGCACAGATACGCAGTATTTT.

CDR3 sequence: CASSEKTGSNSNEQFF. CDR3 in DNA: TGTGCCAGCAGTGAGAAAACAGGGTCCAACAGCAATGAGCAGTTCTTC. This sequence joins TRBV6-1 and TRBJ2-1, with TRBD1 as a possible D gene (6 bases). V lost 3 bases to trimming and J lost 6 bases, with 18 bases between them. This CDR3 region has 16 residues. CDR1 and CDR2 from the germline V gene are MNHNS and SASEGT.

This rearrangement joins TRBV5-6 to TRBJ2-2, with 8 bases that match TRBD2. Per germline, CDR1 SGHDT and CDR2 YYEEEE. J gave up 3 bases and V 0 bases, and 7 bases lay outside the gene matches. The CDR3 covers 17 residues. CDR3 DNA: TGTGCCAGCAGCTTGGCCCCAACTAGCGGATACACCGGGGAGCTGTTTTTT. Translating it yields CASSLAPTSGYTGELFF.

V gene TRBV2 combines with J gene TRBJ2-1; 12 positions match TRBD1. Germline assignment: CDR1 SNHLY and CDR2 FYNNEI. The CDR3 covers 14 residues. After removal of 5 bases from V and 8 bases from J, the junction contained 4 bases not matched to a gene. The DNA of the CDR3 is TGTGCCAGCAGTACGGGACAGGGGGCGGATGAGCAGTTCTTC. This sequence encodes CASSTGQGADEQFF.

The rearrangement joins TRBV10-2 to TRBJ2-5; 8 positions match TRBD2. CDR3 size: 17 residues. Germline V lookup: CDR1 WSHSY, CDR2 SAAADI. V gave up 0 bases and J gave up 1 base; unmatched junction bases: 7. CDR3 coding DNA: TGCGCCAGCAGTGAGTCGGGTCGGGGGGGAGGCCAAGAGACCCAGTACTTC. Translating it yields CASSESGRGGGQETQYF.

V is TRBV25-1 and J is TRBJ1-1; TRBD1 matches 7 bases. The CDR3 contains 15 residues. J lost 0 bases, V lost 2 bases, and 3 bases had no gene match. Germline CDR1 and CDR2: MGHDK and SYGVNS. The CDR3 loop is CASSEPTGMNTEAFF. CDR3 sequence (DNA): TGTGCCAGCAGTGAACCGACAGGGATGAACACTGAAGCTTTCTTT.

The chain carries TRBV7-6 and TRBJ2-7; D is uncertain. Germline-derived CDR1 and CDR2 are SGHVS and FNYEAQ. The CDR3 consists of 13 residues. V gave up 5 bases and J gave up 4 bases, with 12 bases separating them. Here the CDR3 DNA reads TGTGCCAGCAGCCCCGGGCCCGCGTACGAGCAGTACTTC. Amino acid sequence: CASSPGPAYEQYF.

The V call is TRBV29-1, the J call TRBJ1-2; maybe TRBD1 (6 bases). Germline V gene sequence: CDR1 SQVTM, CDR2 ANQGSEA. This CDR3 comprises 16 residues. V shed 6 bases and J shed 4 bases, with 24 bases lying between them. The CDR3: CSVPSPTGSKGYGYTF. As DNA, the CDR3 is TGCAGCGTCCCCTCCCCGACAGGATCTAAGGGCTATGGCTACACCTTC.

The gene calls are TRBV7-6 and TRBJ1-1, with D maybe TRBD1 (6 bases). Germline lookup yields CDR1 SGHVS and CDR2 FNYEAQ. This CDR3 region has 15 residues. V was clipped by 0 bases and J by 4 bases, with 12 bases between them. The CDR3 protein is CASSLASGGATEAFF. Written as DNA, the CDR3 is TGTGCCAGCAGCTTAGCGTCCGGGGGGGCCACTGAAGCTTTCTTT.

The chain links TRBV5-1 to TRBJ2-7; TRBD2 matches 7 bases. This CDR3 spans 14 amino acids. With 1 base clipped from V and 3 bases from J, the junction kept 4 bases outside the gene matches. Germline values: CDR1 SGHRS, CDR2 YFSETQ. The chain's CDR3 is CASSLRTGGYEQYF. CDR3 nucleotides: TGCGCCAGCAGCTTGAGGACGGGGGGCTACGAGCAGTACTTC.

The chain links TRBV29-1 to TRBJ2-5, with 7 positions matching TRBD1. CDR1 SQVTM and CDR2 ANQGSEA come from the germline V gene. CDR3 length equals 12 residues. V was pared by 8 bases and J by 1 base, with 4 bases of the junction left unmatched. The CDR3: CSTGQSQETQYF. The CDR3, as DNA: TGCAGCACGGGACAGTCCCAAGAGACCCAGTACTTC.